This TCR beta chain was observed in a study of early T cells in non-severe SARS-CoV-2 infection. Study details: Unsorted whole blood bulk RNA was sequenced, with unpaired chains.

Whole-study findings and limits: The matching step, a VDJdb search, favored anti-spike CD8 responses and missed private and CD4 specificities.

The TCR library protocol attached unique molecular identifiers to the individual cDNA molecules. TCRdb reanalysed the 5' RACE reads using MiXCR and keeps one entry per CDR3 protein. The table lists 79,000 or so distinct CDR3 sequences, around 13% of them singletons, with 1.1% in the top ten. With respect to this clonotype: Its antigen remains unknown.

Germline loops: CDR1 LNHDA, CDR2 SQIVND (reference sequence). The V gene lost 8 bases and the J gene lost 3 bases, with 8 bases spanning the gap. The CDR3 consists of 11 residues. The V gene is TRBV19, the J gene TRBJ2-7; D remains unclear. Sequencing input: whole blood. This clonotype originated in an adult who was a healthcare worker with PCR-confirmed SARS-CoV-2 infection or an uninfected control (not recorded which). CDR3 sequence reads: CASRNSYEQYF. The CDR3 DNA is TGTGCCAGTCGAAACAGCTACGAGCAGTACTTC.